Below are 5 T cell receptor beta chains sequenced from a single sample in a study of blood T cells in healthy people across ages (dated by TCRdb to the mid-2010s). Libraries came from 5' RACE. Sequencer: Illumina HiSeq 2500. The second PCR ran for about 6 to 11 cycles and used a J-beta primer mix along with a sample-barcoded 5' primer. TCRdb passed the public sequencing reads through fastp at Q25 and MiXCR, retaining productive beta sequences. Rows are combined by CDR3 protein, so each entry shows the most common genes and DNA. The sample table records 600,000 or so distinct CDR3 sequences; around 48% of these occur just once. The top ten constitute roughly 25% of the sample. The material sequenced was blood. The receptors here all came from a man older than 75 in good health.

The J gene is TRBJ2-5, the V gene TRBV5-1; the match to TRBD1 covers 7 bases. CDR1 is SGHRS, CDR2 YFSETQ, per germline. Losses at the gene ends were 1 base for V and 5 bases for J; bases not matched to a gene: 8. There are 15 residues in the CDR3. This chain's CDR3 is CASSLWQGEVETQYF. The CDR3 DNA is TGCGCCAGCAGCTTGTGGCAGGGGGAAGTGGAGACCCAGTACTTC.

The chain joins TRBV7-9 to TRBJ2-5; the match to TRBD2 covers 7 bases. The ends lost 4 bases at V and 2 bases at J; junction bases unmatched: 7. CDR1 is SEHNR and CDR2 is FQNEAQ in the germline V gene (reference sequence). CDR3 length: 15 residues. CDR3 coding DNA: TGTGCCAGCAGCTCGGGACTATCGGAACAAGAGACCCAGTACTTC. As protein: CASSSGLSEQETQYF. The full variable domain, in which reference TRBV7-9 and TRBJ2-5 provide the parts outside the CDR3, is DTGVSQNPRHKITKRGQNVTFRCDPISEHNRLYWYRQTLGQGPEFLTYFQNEAQLEKSRLLSDRFSAERPKGSFSTLEIQRTEQGDSAMYLCASSSGLSEQETQYFGPGTRLLVL.

In this sample, this clonotype turned up a few times. The chain carries TRBV2 and TRBJ2-3; D gene ambiguous. Trimming pared 7 bases from V and 6 bases from J, leaving 14 bases between. The germline CDR1 and CDR2 sequences are SNHLY and FYNNEI. This CDR3 is built from 13 residues. CDR3 in amino acids: CASILLPGDTQYF. The CDR3 nucleotides read TGTGCCAGCATTCTCCTCCCGGGCGATACGCAGTATTTT.

J is TRBJ2-4 and V is TRBV7-6, with TRBD1 as a possible D gene (5 bases). The closer fit of TRBJ2-7 to the DNA end suggests the J call may be wrong. Germline loops: CDR1 SGHVS, CDR2 FNYEAQ. The CDR3 is 15 amino acids. CDR3 in amino acids: CASSRLVDNLSEQYF. Written as DNA, the CDR3 is TGTGCCAGCAGCCGATTAGTGGACAACCTCTCCGAGCAGTACTTC.

This clonotype was recorded a few times. The chain couples TRBV20-1 to TRBJ2-7; TRBD2 is a possible D gene (5 bases). Trimming pared 7 bases from V and 3 bases from J, leaving 10 bases between. CDR1 is DFQATT and CDR2 is SNEGSKA in the germline V gene (reference sequence). The CDR3 has 11 residues. The CDR3 loop is CSVLRDYEQYF. The CDR3 coding sequence is TGCAGTGTTTTGAGGGACTACGAGCAGTACTTC.